The 2 T cell receptor beta chains given below trace back to one sample, sequenced in a study of T cells in Graves' hyperthyroidism and ophthalmopathy. RNA transcripts gave rise to amplified TCR beta CDR3 regions. An initial round of RT-PCR targeting the TCR CDR3 relied on the HTBI primer set. Using its own MiXCR run on the multiplex PCR reads, TCRdb lists one record per CDR3 protein. The profile shows 600,000 or so distinct CDR3 sequences, approximately 14% of them singletons. The material sequenced was blood. The receptors were sampled from a woman aged 18-29 years with Graves' ophthalmopathy.

The rearrangement uses TRBV6-1 and TRBJ2-1, with 16 bases aligning to TRBD2. The germline V gene has CDR1 MNHNS and CDR2 SASEGT. CDR3 size: 19 residues. The ends lost 6 bases at V and 5 bases at J; junction bases unmatched: 13. CDR3 region: CASSPSGTSGRVRDNEQFF. The CDR3 bases are TGTGCCAGCAGCCCGTCCGGGACTAGCGGGAGGGTCCGGGACAATGAGCAGTTCTTC.

This clonotype came up a few times. The chain links TRBV4-1 to TRBJ1-3; the D is unclear. Deletions cut 1 base from V and 2 bases from J, with 9 bases between. CDR3 size: 15 residues. Germline V gives CDR1 MGHRA, CDR2 YSYEKL. CDR3 bases: TGCGCCAGCAGCCAAGTAGCTGGGACTGGAAACACCATATATTTT. Amino acid sequence: CASSQVAGTGNTIYF.